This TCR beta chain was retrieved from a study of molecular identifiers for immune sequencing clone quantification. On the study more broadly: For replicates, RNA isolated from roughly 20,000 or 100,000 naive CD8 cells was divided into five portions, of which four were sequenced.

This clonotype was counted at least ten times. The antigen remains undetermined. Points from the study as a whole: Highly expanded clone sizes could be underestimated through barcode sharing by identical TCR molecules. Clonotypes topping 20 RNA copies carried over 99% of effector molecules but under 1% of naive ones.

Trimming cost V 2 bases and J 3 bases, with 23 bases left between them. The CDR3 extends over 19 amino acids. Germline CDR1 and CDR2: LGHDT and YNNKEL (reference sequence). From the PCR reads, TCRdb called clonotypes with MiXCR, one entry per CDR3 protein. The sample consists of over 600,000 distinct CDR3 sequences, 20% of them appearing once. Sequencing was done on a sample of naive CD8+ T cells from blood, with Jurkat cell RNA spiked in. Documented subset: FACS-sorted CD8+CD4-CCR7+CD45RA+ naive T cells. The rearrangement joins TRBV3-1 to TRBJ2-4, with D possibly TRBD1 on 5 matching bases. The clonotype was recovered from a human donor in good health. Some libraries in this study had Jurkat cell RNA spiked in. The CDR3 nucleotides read TGTGCCAGCAGCCAAAAGATGATCGACAGACCTCTAGTCAAAAACATTCAGTACTTC. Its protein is CASSQKMIDRPLVKNIQYF. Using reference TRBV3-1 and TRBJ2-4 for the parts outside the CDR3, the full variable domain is DTAVSQTPKYLVTQMGNDKSIKCEQNLGHDTMYWYKQDSKKFLKIMFSYNNKELIINETVPNRFSPKSPDKAHLNLHINSLELGDSAVYFCASSQKMIDRPLVKNIQYFGAGTRLSVL.